This record concerns one T cell receptor (beta chain) sequence. These data come from a study of T-cell reconstitution after alpha-beta-depleted transplantation in children. The CDR3 loop spans 17 amino acids. Germline V gene sequence: CDR1 MGHRA, CDR2 YSYEKL. V gave up 2 bases and J gave up 6 bases; unmatched junction bases: 8. Preparation of the TCRbeta library involved a method that used unique molecular identifiers. TCRdb itself ran the PCR reads through MiXCR, one entry per CDR3 protein. The sample carries around 800,000 distinct CDR3 sequences, roughly 16% recorded once. The rearrangement uses TRBV4-1 and TRBJ2-1; 12 positions agree with TRBD2. The source was PBMCs, mostly from graft donor cells, collected 360 days after TCRalphabeta/CD19-depleted stem cell transplant. The source is a male patient between 5 and 17 years old who had a stem cell transplant for acute lymphoblastic leukemia, so the T cells may come from the graft donor. The DNA for the CDR3 is TGCGCCAGCAGCCAACGGCTAGCGGGAGGGATGGGCAATGAGCAGTTCTTC. Its translation: CASSQRLAGGMGNEQFF.